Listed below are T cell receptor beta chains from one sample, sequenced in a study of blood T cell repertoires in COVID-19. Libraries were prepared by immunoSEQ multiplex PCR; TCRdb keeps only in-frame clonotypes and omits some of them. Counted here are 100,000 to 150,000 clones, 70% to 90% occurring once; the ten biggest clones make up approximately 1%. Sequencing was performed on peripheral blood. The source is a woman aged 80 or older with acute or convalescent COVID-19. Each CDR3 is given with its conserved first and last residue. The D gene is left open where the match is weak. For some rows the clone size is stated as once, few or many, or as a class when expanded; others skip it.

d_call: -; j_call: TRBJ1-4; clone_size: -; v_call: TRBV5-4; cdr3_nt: TGTGCCAGCAGCCGGGGAGGATCAACTAATGAAAAACTGTTTTTT; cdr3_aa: CASSRGGSTNEKLFF
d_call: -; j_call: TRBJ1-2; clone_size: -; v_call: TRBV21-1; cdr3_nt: TGTGCCAGCAGCAAAGCTGGGACAGGGATTACCGACAGCCGCTCGCTCTATGGCTACACCTTC; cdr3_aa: CASSKAGTGITDSRSLYGYTF
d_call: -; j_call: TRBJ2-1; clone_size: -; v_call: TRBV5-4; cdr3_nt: TGTGCCACCCCGAAAAGGGGGGGCGATGAGCAGTTCTTC; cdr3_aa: CATPKRGGDEQFF
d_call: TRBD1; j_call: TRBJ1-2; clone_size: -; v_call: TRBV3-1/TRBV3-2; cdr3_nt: TGTGCCAGCAGCACCCGACAGGGGGCGGGAGGCTACACCTTC; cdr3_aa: CASSTRQGAGGYTF
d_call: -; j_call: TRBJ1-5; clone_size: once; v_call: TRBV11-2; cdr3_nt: TGTGCCAGCAGCTGGGGACAAGGCGGCAATCAGCCCCAGCATTTT; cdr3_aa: CASSWGQGGNQPQHF
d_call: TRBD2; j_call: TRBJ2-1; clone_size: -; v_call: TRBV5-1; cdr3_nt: TGCGCCAGCAGGACTAGCGGGAGTGGGTACAATGAGCAGTTCTTC; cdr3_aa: CASRTSGSGYNEQFF
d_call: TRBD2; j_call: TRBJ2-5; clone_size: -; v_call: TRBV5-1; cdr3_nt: TGCGCCAGCAGCCAGAGTAGCGGGGATCAAGAGACCCAGTACTTC; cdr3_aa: CASSQSSGDQETQYF
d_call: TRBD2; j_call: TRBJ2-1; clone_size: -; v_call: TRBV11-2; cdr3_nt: TGTGCCAGCTCTAGCGGGGGGGCCGGCGAGCAGTTCTTC; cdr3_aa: CASSSGGAGEQFF
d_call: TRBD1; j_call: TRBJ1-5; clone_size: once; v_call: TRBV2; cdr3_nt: TGTGCCAGCAGTGGACAGGGGAGGAGCAATCAGCCCCAGCATTTT; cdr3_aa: CASSGQGRSNQPQHF
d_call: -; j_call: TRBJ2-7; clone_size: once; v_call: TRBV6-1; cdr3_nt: TGTGCCAGCAGTGACCGATCACCCGGGTCCCGGGGCTCCTACGAGCAGTACTTC; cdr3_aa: CASSDRSPGSRGSYEQYF
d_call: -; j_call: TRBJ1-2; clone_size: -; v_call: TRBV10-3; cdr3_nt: TGTGCCATCAGTGAGTCCGGGGGGGCTGGCTACACCTTC; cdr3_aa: CAISESGGAGYTF
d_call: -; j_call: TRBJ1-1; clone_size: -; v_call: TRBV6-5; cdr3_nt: TGTGCCAGCAGCAAAGAGGGACATCCAAACACTGAAGCTTTCTTT; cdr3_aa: CASSKEGHPNTEAFF
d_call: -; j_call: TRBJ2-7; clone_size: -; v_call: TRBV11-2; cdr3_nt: TGTGCCAGCAGGCCTGACAGCTCCTACGAGCAGTACTTC; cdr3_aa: CASRPDSSYEQYF
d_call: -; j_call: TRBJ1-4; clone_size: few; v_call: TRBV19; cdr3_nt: TGTGCCAGTAGTGGCCGGGTGAAGAATGAAAAACTGTTTTTT; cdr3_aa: CASSGRVKNEKLFF
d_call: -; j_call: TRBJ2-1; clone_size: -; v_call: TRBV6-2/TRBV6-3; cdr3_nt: TGTGCCAGCAGTTACTCGCGGGGTAACAATGAGCAGTTCTTC; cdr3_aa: CASSYSRGNNEQFF
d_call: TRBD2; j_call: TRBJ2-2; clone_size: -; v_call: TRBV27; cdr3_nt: TGTGCCAGCAGTTTGACAGGGACTAGCGGGAGACTCGGGGAGCTGTTTTTT; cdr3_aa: CASSLTGTSGRLGELFF
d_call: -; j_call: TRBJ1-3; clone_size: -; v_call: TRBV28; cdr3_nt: TGTGCCAGCAGTTTGCGGGGAACGGGAAACACCATATATTTT; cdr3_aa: CASSLRGTGNTIYF
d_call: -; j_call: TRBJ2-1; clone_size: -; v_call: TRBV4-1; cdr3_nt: TGCGCCAGCAGCCAAGAGGTCCCCGGACAGATATACAATGAGCAGTTCTTC; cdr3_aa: CASSQEVPGQIYNEQFF
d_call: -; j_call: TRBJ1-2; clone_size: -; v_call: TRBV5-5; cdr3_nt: TGTGCCAGCAGCTTAGGCAGTGAGGGCTATGGCTACACCTTC; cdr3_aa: CASSLGSEGYGYTF
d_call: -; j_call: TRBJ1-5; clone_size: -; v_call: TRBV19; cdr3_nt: TGTGCCAGCCAGGGCAGGCCAGGGGATCAGCCCCAGCATTTT; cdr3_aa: CASQGRPGDQPQHF
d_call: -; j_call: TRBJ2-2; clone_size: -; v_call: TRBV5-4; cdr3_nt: TGTGCCAGCAGCTTGCAGGTGTCCACCGGGGAGCTGTTTTTT; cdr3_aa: CASSLQVSTGELFF
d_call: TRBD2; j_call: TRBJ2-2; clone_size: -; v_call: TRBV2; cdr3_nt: TGTGCCAGCAGCGGGGGGGCAGGGACCGGGGAGCTGTTTTTT; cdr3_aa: CASSGGAGTGELFF
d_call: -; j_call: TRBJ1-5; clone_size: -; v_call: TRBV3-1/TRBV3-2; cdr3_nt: TGTGCCAGCAGCCAAGACCCCTCTCAGCCCCAGCATTTT; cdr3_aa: CASSQDPSQPQHF
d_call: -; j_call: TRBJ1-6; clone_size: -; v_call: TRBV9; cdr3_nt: TGTGCCAGCAGCGTAGGGGGGAGGGGATTTAATTCACCCCTCCACTTT; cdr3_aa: CASSVGGRGFNSPLHF
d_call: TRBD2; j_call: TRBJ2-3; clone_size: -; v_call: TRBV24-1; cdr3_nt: TGTGCCACCAGTGGCCTGACTAGCGGGAGGGGCACAGATACGCAGTATTTT; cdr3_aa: CATSGLTSGRGTDTQYF
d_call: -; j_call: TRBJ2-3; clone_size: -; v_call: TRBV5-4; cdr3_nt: TGTGCCAGCAGCTTGCAGATGGTTGCTAGCACAGATACGCAGTATTTT; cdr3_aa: CASSLQMVASTDTQYF
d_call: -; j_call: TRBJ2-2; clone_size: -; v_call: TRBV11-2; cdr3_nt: TGTGCCAGCAGCTTAGTTGCGACTACGAACACCGGGGAGCTGTTTTTT; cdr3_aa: CASSLVATTNTGELFF
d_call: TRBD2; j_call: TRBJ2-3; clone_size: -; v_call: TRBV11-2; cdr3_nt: TGTGCCAGCAGCCCAGTCGCGGGGGGGCCCTCAGATACGCAGTATTTT; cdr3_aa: CASSPVAGGPSDTQYF
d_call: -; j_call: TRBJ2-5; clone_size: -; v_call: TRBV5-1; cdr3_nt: TGCGCCAGCAGGGCCGGGGGGCGAGAGACCCAGTACTTC; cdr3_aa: CASRAGGRETQYF
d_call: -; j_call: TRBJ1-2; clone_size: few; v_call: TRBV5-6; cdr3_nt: TGTGCCAGCAGCCCCCCCCTAACAGGACAGAACTATGGCTACACCTTC; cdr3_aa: CASSPPLTGQNYGYTF
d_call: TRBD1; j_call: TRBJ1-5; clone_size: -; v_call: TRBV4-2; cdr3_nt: TGTGCCAGCAGCCAAGATACAGGACAGGGGAACAATCAGCCCCAGCATTTT; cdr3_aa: CASSQDTGQGNNQPQHF
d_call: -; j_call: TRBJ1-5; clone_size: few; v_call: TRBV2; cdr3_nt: TGTGCCAGCAGTGAAAACAGGAATCAGCCCCAGCATTTT; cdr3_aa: CASSENRNQPQHF
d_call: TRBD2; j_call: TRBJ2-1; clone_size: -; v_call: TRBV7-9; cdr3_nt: TGTGCCAGCAGCCTGTTGGCGGGAGGCCGCAGCTCCTACAATGAGCAGTTCTTC; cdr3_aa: CASSLLAGGRSSYNEQFF
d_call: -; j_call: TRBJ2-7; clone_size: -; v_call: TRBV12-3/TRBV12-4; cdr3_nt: TGTGCCAGCAGCTGGACAAGCTCCTACGAGCAGTACTTC; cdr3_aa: CASSWTSSYEQYF
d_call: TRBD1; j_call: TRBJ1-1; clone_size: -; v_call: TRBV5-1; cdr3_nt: TGCGCCAGCAGCTGGGGGGACAGAAGAAACACTGAAGCTTTCTTT; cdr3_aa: CASSWGDRRNTEAFF
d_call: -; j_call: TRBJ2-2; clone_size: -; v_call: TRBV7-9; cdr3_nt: TGTGCCAGCAGCTTGGGACTCTCTACCGGGGAGCTGTTTTTT; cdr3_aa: CASSLGLSTGELFF
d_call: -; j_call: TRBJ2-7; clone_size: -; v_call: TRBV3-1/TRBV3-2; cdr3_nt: TGTGCCAGCAGCCAAGCGGTCACAGAATACGAGCAGTACTTC; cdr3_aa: CASSQAVTEYEQYF
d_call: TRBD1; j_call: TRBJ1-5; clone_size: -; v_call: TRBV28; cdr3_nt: TGTGCCAGCAGTTTAGTGAGAGGGGGCCGGGTTCAGCCCCAGCATTTT; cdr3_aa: CASSLVRGGRVQPQHF
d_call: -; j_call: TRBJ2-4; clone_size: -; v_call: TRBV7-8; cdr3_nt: TGTGCCAGCAGCCCACGAGCTAGGAGGGACATTCAGTACTTC; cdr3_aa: CASSPRARRDIQYF
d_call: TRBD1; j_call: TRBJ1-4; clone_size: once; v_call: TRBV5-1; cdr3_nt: TGCGCCAGCAGACTCGGGACAGGAAATGAAAAACTGTTTTTT; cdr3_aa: CASRLGTGNEKLFF
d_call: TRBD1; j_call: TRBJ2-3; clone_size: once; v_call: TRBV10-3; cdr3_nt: TGTGCCATCAGTGGATGGACAGGGGGCCGAACAGATACGCAGTATTTT; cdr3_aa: CAISGWTGGRTDTQYF
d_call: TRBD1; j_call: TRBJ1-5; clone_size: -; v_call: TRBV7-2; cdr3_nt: TGTGCCAGCAGCTCGGGACAGGGGTTGAATCAGCCCCAGCATTTT; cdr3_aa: CASSSGQGLNQPQHF
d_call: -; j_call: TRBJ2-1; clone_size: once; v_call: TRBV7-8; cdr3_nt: TGTGCCAGCAGCTTAGTAGTCTTAAGCTCCTACAATGAGCAGTTCTTC; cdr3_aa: CASSLVVLSSYNEQFF
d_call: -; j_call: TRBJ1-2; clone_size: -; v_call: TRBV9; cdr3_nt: TGTGCCAGCAGCGTAGCCGAAAAGAGGGCAGCCTTTAACTATGGCTACACCTTC; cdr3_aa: CASSVAEKRAAFNYGYTF
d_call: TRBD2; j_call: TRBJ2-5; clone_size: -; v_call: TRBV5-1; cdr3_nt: TGCGCCAGCAGCCCGACTAGCGGGAAGCAAGAGACCCAGTACTTC; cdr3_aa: CASSPTSGKQETQYF
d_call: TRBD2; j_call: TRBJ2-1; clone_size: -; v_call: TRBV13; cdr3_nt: TGTGCCAGCAGCTTACATGGCGGGAGGTACCCAATGACGCAGTTCTTC; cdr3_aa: CASSLHGGRYPMTQFF
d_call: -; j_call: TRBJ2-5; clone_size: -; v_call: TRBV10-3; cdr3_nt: TGTGCCATTTCGGGGGGCGAGACCCAGTACTTC; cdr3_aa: CAISGGETQYF
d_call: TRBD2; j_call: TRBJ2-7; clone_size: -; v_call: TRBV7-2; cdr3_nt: TGTGCCAGCAGCCCGAGCGGGAGGGGAATGTACGAGCAGTACTTC; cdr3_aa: CASSPSGRGMYEQYF
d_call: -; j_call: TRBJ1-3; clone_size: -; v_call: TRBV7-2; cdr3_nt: TGTGCCAGCAGCTTAGACAGTGGGCCTGGAAACACCATATATTTT; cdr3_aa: CASSLDSGPGNTIYF
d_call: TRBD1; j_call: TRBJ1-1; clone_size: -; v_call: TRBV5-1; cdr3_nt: TGCGCCAGCAGCTCGGGACAGGGGGCGAGGAACACTGAAGCTTTCTTT; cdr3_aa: CASSSGQGARNTEAFF
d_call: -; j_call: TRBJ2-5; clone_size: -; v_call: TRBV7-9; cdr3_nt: TGTGCCAGCAGCGAACCCGGGTTAATCCAAGAGACCCAGTACTTC; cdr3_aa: CASSEPGLIQETQYF
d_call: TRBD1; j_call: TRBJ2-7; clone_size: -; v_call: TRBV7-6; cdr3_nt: TGTGCCAGCAGCTTAGGGACAGGGTACGAGCAGTACTTC; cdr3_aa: CASSLGTGYEQYF
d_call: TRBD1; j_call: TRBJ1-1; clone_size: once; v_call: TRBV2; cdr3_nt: TGTGCCAGCGGCTGGACAGGTGACACTGAAGCTTTCTTT; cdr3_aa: CASGWTGDTEAFF
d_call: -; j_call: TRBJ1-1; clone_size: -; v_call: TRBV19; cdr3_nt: TGTGCCAGTAGTTCACCTCTCGGCGGAATGAACACTGAAGCTTTCTTT; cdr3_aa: CASSSPLGGMNTEAFF
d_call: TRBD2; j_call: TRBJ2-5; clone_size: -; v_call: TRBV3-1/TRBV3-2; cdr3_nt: TGTGCCAGCAGCCAAGATACACTAGCGGGGGGCCCAGGAGGAGAGACCCAGTACTTC; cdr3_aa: CASSQDTLAGGPGGETQYF
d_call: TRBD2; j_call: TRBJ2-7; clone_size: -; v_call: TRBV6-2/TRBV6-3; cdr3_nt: TGTGCCAGCAGCTGGGGACTAGCGGGAGCCTCCTACGAGCAGTACTTC; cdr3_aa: CASSWGLAGASYEQYF
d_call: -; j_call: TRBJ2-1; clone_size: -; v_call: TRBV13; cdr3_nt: TGTGCCAGCAGCTCACAGATTACCTCCTACAATGAGCAGTTCTTC; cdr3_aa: CASSSQITSYNEQFF